This is a list of T cell receptor beta chains from one sample in a study of blood T cells in healthy people across ages. Using its own MiXCR run on the 5' RACE reads, TCRdb lists one record per CDR3 protein. The data contain around 1.5 million distinct CDR3 sequences, roughly 30% of them singletons. The sample was blood. Every receptor here comes from a woman aged 30 to 39 in good health. Each CDR3 is given with its conserved first and last residue. The order of the fields is clone size, V gene, D gene, J gene, CDR3 protein, CDR3 DNA. The D gene is left open where the match is weak. Not all rows give a size; the values are once, few, many and, for expanded clones, a class.

clone_size: many
v_call: TRBV4-1
d_call: .
j_call: TRBJ2-1
cdr3_aa: CASSSPTRGRSYNEQFF
cdr3_nt: TGCGCCAGCAGCTCACCCACTAGGGGTAGATCCTACAATGAGCAGTTCTTC

clone_size: .
v_call: TRBV7-2
d_call: .
j_call: TRBJ1-1
cdr3_aa: CASSWDGGARIGTEAFF
cdr3_nt: TGTGCCAGCAGCTGGGACGGGGGCGCCAGGATCGGCACTGAAGCTTTCTTT

clone_size: .
v_call: TRBV20-1
d_call: TRBD1
j_call: TRBJ1-1
cdr3_aa: CSAGTGADTEAFF
cdr3_nt: TGCAGTGCTGGGACAGGGGCTGACACTGAAGCTTTCTTT

clone_size: .
v_call: TRBV7-9
d_call: .
j_call: TRBJ1-4
cdr3_aa: CASSLRRGRGTNEKLFF
cdr3_nt: TGTGCCAGCAGCTTACGCAGGGGACGGGGGACGAATGAAAAACTGTTTTTT

clone_size: .
v_call: TRBV5-1
d_call: TRBD2
j_call: TRBJ2-3
cdr3_aa: CASRGLETDTQYF
cdr3_nt: TGCGCCAGCAGGGGACTAGAAACAGATACGCAGTATTTT

clone_size: few
v_call: TRBV11-2
d_call: .
j_call: TRBJ2-6
cdr3_aa: CASSFGSVDSGANVLTF
cdr3_nt: TGTGCCAGCAGCTTCGGGTCAGTCGACTCTGGGGCCAACGTCCTGACTTTC

clone_size: few
v_call: TRBV30
d_call: .
j_call: TRBJ2-7
cdr3_aa: CAWSVSKTQYF
cdr3_nt: TGTGCCTGGAGTGTAAGTAAGACGCAGTACTTC

clone_size: few
v_call: TRBV6-1
d_call: .
j_call: TRBJ2-1
cdr3_aa: CASNRKETDYFNNEQFF
cdr3_nt: TGTGCCAGCAACCGAAAAGAGACGGACTATTTTAACAATGAGCAGTTCTTC

clone_size: .
v_call: TRBV5-1
d_call: TRBD1
j_call: TRBJ2-1
cdr3_aa: CASSRTGGKNEQFF
cdr3_nt: TGCGCCAGCAGCAGGACAGGGGGCAAGAATGAGCAGTTCTTC

clone_size: once
v_call: TRBV7-8
d_call: .
j_call: TRBJ1-2
cdr3_aa: CASSLDSMGGGGYTF
cdr3_nt: TGTGCCAGCAGCTTAGATTCAATGGGGGGGGGTGGCTACACCTTC

clone_size: .
v_call: TRBV6-2/TRBV6-3
d_call: .
j_call: TRBJ2-1
cdr3_aa: CTSSYSGVSEQFF
cdr3_nt: TGTACCAGCAGTTACTCGGGGGTGAGTGAGCAGTTCTTC

clone_size: .
v_call: TRBV12-3/TRBV12-4
d_call: .
j_call: TRBJ2-2
cdr3_aa: CASTQGGELFF
cdr3_nt: TGTGCCAGCACCCAAGGGGGGGAGCTGTTTTTT

clone_size: .
v_call: TRBV27
d_call: .
j_call: TRBJ2-7
cdr3_aa: CASSLGTFPYEQYF
cdr3_nt: TGTGCCAGCAGTTTAGGGACCTTTCCCTACGAGCAGTACTTC

clone_size: .
v_call: TRBV3-1
d_call: TRBD1
j_call: TRBJ1-6
cdr3_aa: CASRLRTGVSRNSPLHF
cdr3_nt: TGTGCCAGCAGGCTGCGGACAGGGGTTTCGCGGAATTCACCCCTCCACTTT

clone_size: many
v_call: TRBV5-1
d_call: .
j_call: TRBJ2-5
cdr3_aa: CASSLAGVKETQYF
cdr3_nt: TGCGCCAGCAGCTTGGCGGGAGTTAAGGAGACCCAGTACTTC

clone_size: .
v_call: TRBV4-1
d_call: .
j_call: TRBJ2-3
cdr3_aa: CASSRPKSQGTPTDTRYF
cdr3_nt: TGCGCCAGCAGCCGTCCAAAATCCCAGGGGACGCCCACGGATACGCGGTATTTT

clone_size: .
v_call: TRBV5-1
d_call: TRBD2
j_call: TRBJ2-3
cdr3_aa: CASSLEGGGADTQYF
cdr3_nt: TGCGCCAGCAGCTTGGAAGGCGGGGGGGCCGATACGCAGTATTTT

clone_size: .
v_call: TRBV5-8
d_call: TRBD1
j_call: TRBJ1-1
cdr3_aa: CASSLGGTGAMAFF
cdr3_nt: TGTGCCAGCAGCTTGGGAGGGACAGGAGCTATGGCTTTCTTT

clone_size: .
v_call: TRBV12-3/TRBV12-4
d_call: .
j_call: TRBJ2-7
cdr3_aa: CASMSNYEQYF
cdr3_nt: TGTGCCAGCATGTCGAACTACGAGCAGTACTTC

clone_size: few
v_call: TRBV7-7
d_call: TRBD1
j_call: TRBJ2-7
cdr3_aa: CASSLASGQSYEQYF
cdr3_nt: TGTGCCAGCAGCTTAGCGTCGGGACAGAGCTACGAGCAGTACTTC

clone_size: .
v_call: TRBV7-9
d_call: TRBD2
j_call: TRBJ2-5
cdr3_aa: CATSSLAGVVETQYF
cdr3_nt: TGTGCCACCAGCTCGCTGGCGGGAGTGGTTGAGACCCAGTACTTC

clone_size: .
v_call: TRBV4-1
d_call: TRBD1
j_call: TRBJ1-2
cdr3_aa: CASSQLYKGQGEGYTF
cdr3_nt: TGCGCCAGCAGCCAACTTTACAAGGGACAGGGAGAAGGCTACACCTTC

clone_size: once
v_call: TRBV15
d_call: TRBD1
j_call: TRBJ1-5
cdr3_aa: CATSRARGTVTNQPQHF
cdr3_nt: TGTGCCACCAGCAGAGCCCGGGGGACAGTCACCAATCAGCCCCAGCATTTT

clone_size: .
v_call: TRBV12-3/TRBV12-4
d_call: .
j_call: TRBJ1-2
cdr3_aa: CASSLADTGSYGYTF
cdr3_nt: TGTGCCAGCAGTTTAGCTGACACTGGCTCCTATGGCTACACCTTC

clone_size: .
v_call: TRBV4-2
d_call: TRBD2
j_call: TRBJ2-7
cdr3_aa: CASSQAAGGYEQYF
cdr3_nt: TGTGCCAGCAGCCAAGCAGCGGGGGGCTACGAGCAGTACTTC

clone_size: .
v_call: TRBV20-1
d_call: TRBD2
j_call: TRBJ2-5
cdr3_aa: CSARRPGTSQETQYF
cdr3_nt: TGCAGTGCTAGGCGTCCTGGGACTAGTCAAGAGACCCAGTACTTC

clone_size: few
v_call: TRBV29-1
d_call: .
j_call: TRBJ2-5
cdr3_aa: CNKEGGRRPETQYF
cdr3_nt: TGCAACAAAGAGGGGGGCCGCCGACCAGAGACCCAGTACTTC

clone_size: few
v_call: TRBV6-5
d_call: .
j_call: TRBJ1-3
cdr3_aa: CASRRSAGNTIYF
cdr3_nt: TGTGCCAGCAGACGATCGGCGGGAAACACCATATATTTT

clone_size: .
v_call: TRBV18
d_call: TRBD2
j_call: TRBJ2-7
cdr3_aa: CASSYTSGASSSYEQYF
cdr3_nt: TGTGCCAGCTCATATACTAGCGGGGCCTCGAGCTCCTACGAGCAGTACTTC

clone_size: .
v_call: TRBV10-3
d_call: .
j_call: TRBJ2-1
cdr3_aa: CAISESAGGNNEQFF
cdr3_nt: TGTGCCATCAGTGAGTCGGCTGGCGGGAACAATGAGCAGTTCTTC